This T cell receptor beta chain was recorded in a study of blood T cell repertoires in COVID-19. Study as a whole: Spain, Italy and the United States supplied samples that represented acute and convalescent COVID-19. Nucleic acid was either cDNA or gDNA, and it came from T cells, B-cell-depleted T cells, or PBMCs.

Trimming left V 1 base short and J 3 bases short, with 19 bases between. Germline CDR1 and CDR2: SGHAT and FQNNGV. The CDR3 extends over 18 amino acids. Original processing notes: Nucleated cell counts were estimated from reference gene primer amplification. The protocol was immunoSEQ multiplex PCR, while the TCRdb copy is restricted to in-frame clones and leaves out a portion. Clonal size and the V and J genes are those of that table, whereas D and trimming came from the DNA. Among about 34,000 clones listed, roughly 73% were seen once. The sequencing sample was made of peripheral blood. This rearrangement joins TRBV11-2 to TRBJ2-1; the D is unclear. The receptor was isolated from a man at least 80 years old with active or convalescent COVID-19. The CDR3 loop reads CASSLATHLVTDYNEQFF. CDR3 DNA: TGTGCCAGCAGCTTAGCTACCCATCTGGTTACCGACTACAATGAGCAGTTCTTC.